The TCR beta chain under discussion was sequenced for a study of blood T cell repertoires in COVID-19. V was pared by 9 bases and J by 0 bases, with 10 bases between. Germline values: CDR1 KGHDR, CDR2 SFDVKD. The CDR3 runs to 13 residues. Per the original data handling: Amplification of reference gene primers provided the estimated nucleated cell counts. Profiling relied on immunoSEQ multiplex PCR, and the TCRdb table lists in-frame clones only, not all of them. V and J calls and clone size follow that table, whereas D and trimming were derived from the DNA. Among 170,000 or so clones listed, 85% to 90% were seen once.

The sequenced sample consisted of peripheral blood. This sequence originates from a man aged 55 to 70 with COVID-19, enrolled during active disease. The rearrangement links TRBV24-1 to TRBJ1-1; no clear D gene. The CDR3 bases are TGTGCCACCGCCGCACAGTTGAACACTGAAGCTTTCTTT. Its translation: CATAAQLNTEAFF.